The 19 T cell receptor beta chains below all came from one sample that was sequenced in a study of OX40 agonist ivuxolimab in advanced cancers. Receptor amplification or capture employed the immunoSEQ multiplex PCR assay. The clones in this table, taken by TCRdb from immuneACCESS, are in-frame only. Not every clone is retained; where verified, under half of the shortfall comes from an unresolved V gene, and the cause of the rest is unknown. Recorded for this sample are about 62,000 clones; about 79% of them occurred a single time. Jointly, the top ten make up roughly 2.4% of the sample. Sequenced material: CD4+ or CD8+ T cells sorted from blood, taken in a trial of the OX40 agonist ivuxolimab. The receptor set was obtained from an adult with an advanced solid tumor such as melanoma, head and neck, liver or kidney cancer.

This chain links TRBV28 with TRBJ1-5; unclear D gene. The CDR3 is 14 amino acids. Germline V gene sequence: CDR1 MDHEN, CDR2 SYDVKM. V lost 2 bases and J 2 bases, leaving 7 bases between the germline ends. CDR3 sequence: CASSLGQRNQPQHF. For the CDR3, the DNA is TGTGCCAGCAGTTTAGGGCAGCGCAATCAGCCCCAGCATTTT.

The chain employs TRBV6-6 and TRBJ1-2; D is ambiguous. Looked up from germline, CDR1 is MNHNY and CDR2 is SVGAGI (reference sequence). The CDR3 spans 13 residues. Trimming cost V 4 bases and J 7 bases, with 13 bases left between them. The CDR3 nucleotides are TGTGCCAGCAGTTTCACTGGGATGGGTGGCTACACCTTC. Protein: CASSFTGMGGYTF.

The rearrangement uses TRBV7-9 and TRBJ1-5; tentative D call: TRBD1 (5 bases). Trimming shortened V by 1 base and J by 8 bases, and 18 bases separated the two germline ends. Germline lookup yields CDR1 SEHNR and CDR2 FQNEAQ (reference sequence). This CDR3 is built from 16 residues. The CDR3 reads CASSLGWDRAGEPQHF. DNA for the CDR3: TGTGCCAGCAGCTTAGGGTGGGACCGTGCAGGTGAGCCCCAGCATTTT.

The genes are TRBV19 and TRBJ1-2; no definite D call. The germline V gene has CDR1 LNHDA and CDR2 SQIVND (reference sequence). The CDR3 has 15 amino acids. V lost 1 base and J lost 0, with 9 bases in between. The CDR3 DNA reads TGTGCCAGTAGTATAGGTTGGCAGTCTAACTATGGCTACACCTTC. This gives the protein CASSIGWQSNYGYTF.

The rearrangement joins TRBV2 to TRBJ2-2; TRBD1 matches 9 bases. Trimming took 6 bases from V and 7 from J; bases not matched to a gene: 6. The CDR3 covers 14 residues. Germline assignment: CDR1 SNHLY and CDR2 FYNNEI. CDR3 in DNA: TGTGCCAGCAGAATACAGGGGGCGGGCGGGGAGCTGTTTTTT. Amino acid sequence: CASRIQGAGGELFF.

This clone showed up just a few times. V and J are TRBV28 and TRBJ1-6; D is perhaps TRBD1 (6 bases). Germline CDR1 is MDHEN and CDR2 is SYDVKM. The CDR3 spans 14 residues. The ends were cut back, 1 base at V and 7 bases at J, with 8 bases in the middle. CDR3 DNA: TGTGCCAGCAGTTTATACAGGGCGAATTCACCCCTCCACTTT. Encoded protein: CASSLYRANSPLHF.

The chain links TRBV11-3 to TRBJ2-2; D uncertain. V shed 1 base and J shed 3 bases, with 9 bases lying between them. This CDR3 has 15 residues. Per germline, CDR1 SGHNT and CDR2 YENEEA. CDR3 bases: TGTGCCAGCAGCTTAGCTTCCGGGTACACCGGGGAGCTGTTTTTT. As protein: CASSLASGYTGELFF.

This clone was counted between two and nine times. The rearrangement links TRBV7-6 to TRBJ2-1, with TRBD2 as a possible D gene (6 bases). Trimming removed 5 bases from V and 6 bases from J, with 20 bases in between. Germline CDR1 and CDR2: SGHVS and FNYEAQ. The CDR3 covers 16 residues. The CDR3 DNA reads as TGTGCCAGCAGCCAGGAGGGGCCCAACCAGCCCAATGAGCAGTTCTTC. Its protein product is CASSQEGPNQPNEQFF.

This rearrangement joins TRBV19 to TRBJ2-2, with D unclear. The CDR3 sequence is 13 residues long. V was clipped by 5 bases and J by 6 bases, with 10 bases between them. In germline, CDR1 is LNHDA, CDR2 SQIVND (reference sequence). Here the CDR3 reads CASSVKGPGELFF. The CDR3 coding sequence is TGTGCCAGTAGTGTCAAGGGCCCCGGGGAGCTGTTTTTT.

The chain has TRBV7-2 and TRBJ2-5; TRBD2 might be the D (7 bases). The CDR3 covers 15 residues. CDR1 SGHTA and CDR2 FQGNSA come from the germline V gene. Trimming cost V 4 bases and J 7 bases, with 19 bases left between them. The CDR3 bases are TGTGCCAGCAGCTCCGATAGGGGGGGGTTAGGGACCCAGTACTTC. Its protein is CASSSDRGGLGTQYF.

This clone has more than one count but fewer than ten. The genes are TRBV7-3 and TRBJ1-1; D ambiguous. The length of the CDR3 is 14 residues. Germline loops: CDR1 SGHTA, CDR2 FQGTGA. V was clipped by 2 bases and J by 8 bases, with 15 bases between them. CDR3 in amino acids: CASSLDSAVREAFF. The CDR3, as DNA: TGTGCCAGCAGCTTAGATTCGGCAGTTCGAGAAGCTTTCTTT.

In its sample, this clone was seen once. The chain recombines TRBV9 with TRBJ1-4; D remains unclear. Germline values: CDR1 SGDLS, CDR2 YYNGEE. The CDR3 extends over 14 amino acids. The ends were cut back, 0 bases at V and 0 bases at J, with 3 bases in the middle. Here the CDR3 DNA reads TGTGCCAGCAGCGTAGCCGCAACTAATGAAAAACTGTTTTTT. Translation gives CASSVAATNEKLFF.

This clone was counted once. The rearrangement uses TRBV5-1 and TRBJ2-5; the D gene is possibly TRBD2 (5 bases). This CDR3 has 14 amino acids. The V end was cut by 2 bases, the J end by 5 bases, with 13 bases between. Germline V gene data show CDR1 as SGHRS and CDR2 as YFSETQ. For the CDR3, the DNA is TGCGCCAGCAGCTTTGGCCGGGGTGGGGAGACCCAGTACTTC. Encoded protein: CASSFGRGGETQYF.

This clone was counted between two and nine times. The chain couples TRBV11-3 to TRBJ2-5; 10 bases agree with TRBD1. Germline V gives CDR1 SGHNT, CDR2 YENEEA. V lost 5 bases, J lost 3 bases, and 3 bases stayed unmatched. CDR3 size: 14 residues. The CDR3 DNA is TGTGCCAGCAGCCTGACAGGGGGCGAAGAGACCCAGTACTTC. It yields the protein CASSLTGGEETQYF.

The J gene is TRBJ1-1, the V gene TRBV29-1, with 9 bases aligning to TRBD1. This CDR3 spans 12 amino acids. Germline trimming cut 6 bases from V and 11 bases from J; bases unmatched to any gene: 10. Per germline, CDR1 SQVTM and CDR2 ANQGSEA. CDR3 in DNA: TGCAGCGTAACCTTAGGGGACAGGGTCGCTTTCTTT. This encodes CSVTLGDRVAFF. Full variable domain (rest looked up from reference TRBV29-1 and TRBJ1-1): SAVISQKPSRDICQRGTSLTIQCQVDSQVTMMFWYRQQPGQSLTLIATANQGSEATYESGFVIDKFPISRPNLTFSTLTVSNMSPEDSSIYLCSVTLGDRVAFFGQGTRLTVV.

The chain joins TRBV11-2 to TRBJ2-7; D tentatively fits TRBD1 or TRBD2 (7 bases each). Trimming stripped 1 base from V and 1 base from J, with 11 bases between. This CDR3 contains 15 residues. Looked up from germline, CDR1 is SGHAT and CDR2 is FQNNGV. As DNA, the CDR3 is TGTGCCAGCAGCTTAGGGGAGGGGGCATCCTACGAGCAGTACTTC. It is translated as CASSLGEGASYEQYF.

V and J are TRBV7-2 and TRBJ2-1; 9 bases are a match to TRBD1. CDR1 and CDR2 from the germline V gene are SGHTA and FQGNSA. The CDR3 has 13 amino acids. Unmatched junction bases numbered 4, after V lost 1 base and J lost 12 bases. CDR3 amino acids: CASSLGGQGSQFF. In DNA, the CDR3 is TGTGCCAGCAGCTTAGGCGGACAGGGGTCGCAGTTCTTC.

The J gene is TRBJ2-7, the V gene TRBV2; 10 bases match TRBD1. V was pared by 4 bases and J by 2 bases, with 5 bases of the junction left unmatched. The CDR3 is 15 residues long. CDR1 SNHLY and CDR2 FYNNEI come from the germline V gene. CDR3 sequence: CASSATGTGAYEQYF. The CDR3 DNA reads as TGTGCCAGCAGTGCAACCGGGACAGGGGCCTACGAGCAGTACTTC.

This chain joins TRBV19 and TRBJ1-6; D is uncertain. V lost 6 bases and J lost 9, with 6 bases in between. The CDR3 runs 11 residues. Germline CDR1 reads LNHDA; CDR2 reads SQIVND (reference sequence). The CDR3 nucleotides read TGTGCCAGTAGACCTGGTTCACCCCTCCACTTT. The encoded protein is CASRPGSPLHF.